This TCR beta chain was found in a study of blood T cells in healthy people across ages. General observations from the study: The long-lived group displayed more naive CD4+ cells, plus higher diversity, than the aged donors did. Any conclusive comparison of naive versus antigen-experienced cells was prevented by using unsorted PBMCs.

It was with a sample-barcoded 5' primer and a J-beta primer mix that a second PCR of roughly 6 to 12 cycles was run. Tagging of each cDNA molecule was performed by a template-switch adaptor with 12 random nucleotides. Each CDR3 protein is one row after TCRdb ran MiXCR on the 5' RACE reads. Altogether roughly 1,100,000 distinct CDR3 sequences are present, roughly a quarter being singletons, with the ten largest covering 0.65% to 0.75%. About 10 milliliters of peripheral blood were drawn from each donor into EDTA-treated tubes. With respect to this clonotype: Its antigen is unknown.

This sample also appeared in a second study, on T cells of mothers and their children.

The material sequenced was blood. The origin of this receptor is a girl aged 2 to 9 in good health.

The CDR3 reads CSASADPGANVLTF. CDR3 sequence (DNA): TGCAGTGCTAGCGCCGACCCTGGGGCCAACGTCCTGACTTTC. J is TRBJ2-6 and V is TRBV20-1; D is unclear. The germline gives CDR1 DFQATT, CDR2 SNEGSKA (reference sequence). This CDR3 is 14 amino acids long. Trimming took 3 bases from V and 2 from J, leaving 8 bases between them.